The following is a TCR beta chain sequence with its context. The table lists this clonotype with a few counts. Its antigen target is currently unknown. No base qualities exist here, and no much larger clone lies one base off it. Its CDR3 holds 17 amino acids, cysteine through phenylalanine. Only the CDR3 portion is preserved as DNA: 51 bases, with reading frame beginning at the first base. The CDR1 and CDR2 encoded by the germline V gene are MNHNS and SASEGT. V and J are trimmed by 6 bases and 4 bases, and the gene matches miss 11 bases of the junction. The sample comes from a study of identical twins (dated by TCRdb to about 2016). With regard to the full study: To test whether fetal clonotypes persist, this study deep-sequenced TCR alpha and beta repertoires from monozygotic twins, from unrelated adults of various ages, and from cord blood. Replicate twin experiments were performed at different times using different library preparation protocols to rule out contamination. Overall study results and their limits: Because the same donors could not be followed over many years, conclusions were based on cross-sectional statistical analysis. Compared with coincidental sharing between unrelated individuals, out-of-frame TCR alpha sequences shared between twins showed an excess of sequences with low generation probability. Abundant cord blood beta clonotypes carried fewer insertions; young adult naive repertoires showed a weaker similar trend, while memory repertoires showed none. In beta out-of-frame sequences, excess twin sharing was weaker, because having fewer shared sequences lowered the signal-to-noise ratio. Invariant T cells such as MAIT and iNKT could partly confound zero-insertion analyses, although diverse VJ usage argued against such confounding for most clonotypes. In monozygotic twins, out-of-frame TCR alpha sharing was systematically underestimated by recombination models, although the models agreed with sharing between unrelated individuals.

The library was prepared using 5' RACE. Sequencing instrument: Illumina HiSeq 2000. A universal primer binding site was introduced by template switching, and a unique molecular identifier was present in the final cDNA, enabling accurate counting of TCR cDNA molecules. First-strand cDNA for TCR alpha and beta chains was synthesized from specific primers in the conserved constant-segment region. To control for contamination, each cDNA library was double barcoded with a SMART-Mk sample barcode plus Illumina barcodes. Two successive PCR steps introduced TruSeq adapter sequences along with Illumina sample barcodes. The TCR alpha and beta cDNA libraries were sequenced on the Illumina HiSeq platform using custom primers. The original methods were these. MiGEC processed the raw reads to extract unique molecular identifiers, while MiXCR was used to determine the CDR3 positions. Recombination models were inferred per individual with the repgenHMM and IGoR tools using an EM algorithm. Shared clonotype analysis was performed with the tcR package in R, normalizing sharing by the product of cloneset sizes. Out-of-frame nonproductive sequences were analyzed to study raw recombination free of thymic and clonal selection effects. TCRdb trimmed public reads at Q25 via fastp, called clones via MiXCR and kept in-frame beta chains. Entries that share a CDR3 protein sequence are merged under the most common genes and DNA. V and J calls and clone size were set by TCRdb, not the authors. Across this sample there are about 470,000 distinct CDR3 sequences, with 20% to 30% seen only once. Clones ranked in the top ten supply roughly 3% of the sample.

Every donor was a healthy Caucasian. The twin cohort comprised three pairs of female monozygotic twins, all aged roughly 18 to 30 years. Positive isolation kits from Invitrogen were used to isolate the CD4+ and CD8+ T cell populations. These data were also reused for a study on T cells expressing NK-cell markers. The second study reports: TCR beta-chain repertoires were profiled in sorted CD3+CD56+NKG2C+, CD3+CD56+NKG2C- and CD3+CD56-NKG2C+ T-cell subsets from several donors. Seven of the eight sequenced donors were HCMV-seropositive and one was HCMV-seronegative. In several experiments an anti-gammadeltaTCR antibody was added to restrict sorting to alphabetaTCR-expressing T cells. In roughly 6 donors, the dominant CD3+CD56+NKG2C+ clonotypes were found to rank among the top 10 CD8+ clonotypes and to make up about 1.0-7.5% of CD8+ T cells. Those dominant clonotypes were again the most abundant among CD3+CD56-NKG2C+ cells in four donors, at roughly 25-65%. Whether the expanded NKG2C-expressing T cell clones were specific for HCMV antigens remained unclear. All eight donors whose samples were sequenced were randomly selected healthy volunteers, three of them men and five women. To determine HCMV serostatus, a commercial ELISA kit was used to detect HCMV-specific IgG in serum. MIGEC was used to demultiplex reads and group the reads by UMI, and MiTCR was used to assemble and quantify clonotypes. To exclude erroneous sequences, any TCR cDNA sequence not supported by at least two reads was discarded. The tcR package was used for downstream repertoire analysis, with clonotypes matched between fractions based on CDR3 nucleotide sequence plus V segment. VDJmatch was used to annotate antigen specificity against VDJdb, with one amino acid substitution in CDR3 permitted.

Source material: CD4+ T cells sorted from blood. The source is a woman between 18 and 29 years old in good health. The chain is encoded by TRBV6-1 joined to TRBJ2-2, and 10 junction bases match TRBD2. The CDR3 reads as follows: CASRHRTSGYLTGELFF. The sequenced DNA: TGTGCCAGCAGACACCGGACTAGCGGTTACCTCACCGGGGAGCTGTTTTTT.